The 16 T cell receptor beta chains below come from one sample, sequenced in a study of patients and donors after allogeneic stem cell transplantation. TCRdb re-derived calls from the RT-PCR reads in MiXCR, one entry per CDR3 protein. In the table there are approximately 160,000 distinct CDR3 sequences, 24% of which are singletons. The sample consisted of blood, either unsorted or a sorted T cell fraction (not recorded which). The receptors come from a human donor who was either an allogeneic HSCT recipient or a stem cell or donor lymphocyte infusion donor (not recorded which). It is not recorded whose cells these are; they may come from a transplant donor.

The J gene is TRBJ1-4, the V gene TRBV4-1; D unclear. Germline assignment: CDR1 MGHRA and CDR2 YSYEKL. The ends were cut back, 1 base at V and 0 bases at J, with 9 bases in the middle. This CDR3 comprises 16 residues. In nucleotides, the CDR3 is TGCGCCAGCAGCCAAGTCCAAGTTGCAACTAATGAAAAACTGTTTTTT. This translates into CASSQVQVATNEKLFF.

The V and J genes are TRBV30 and TRBJ2-1, with D perhaps TRBD1 or TRBD2 (5 bases each). The ends were cut back, 4 bases at V and 0 bases at J, with 22 bases in the middle. This CDR3 is 18 amino acids long. Germline V lookup: CDR1 GTSNPN, CDR2 SVGIG (reference sequence). The CDR3 bases are TGTGCCTGGACGAGGGGCCTAACATCCCATAGCTCCTACAATGAGCAGTTCTTC. Translating it yields CAWTRGLTSHSSYNEQFF.

The rearrangement joins TRBV20-1 to TRBJ2-2; D might be TRBD2 (6 bases). CDR3 size: 14 residues. Germline V gives CDR1 DFQATT, CDR2 SNEGSKA (reference sequence). Trimming removed 3 bases at V and 4 bases at J, with 12 bases between. The CDR3 here is CSARRDLVTGELFF. The CDR3 nucleotides read TGCAGTGCTAGGCGGGATCTGGTCACCGGGGAGCTGTTTTTT.

The rearrangement uses TRBV2 and TRBJ1-1, with D perhaps TRBD1 (6 bases). The CDR3 is made up of 14 amino acids. Germline loops: CDR1 SNHLY, CDR2 FYNNEI. Trimming pared 8 bases from V and 6 bases from J, leaving 19 bases between. CDR3 sequence: CASPLRPGAAEAFF. CDR3 nucleotides: TGTGCCAGCCCCCTCCGACCAGGGGCTGCTGAAGCTTTCTTT.

This clonotype was observed a few times. This chain links TRBV20-1 with TRBJ2-5; the D is unclear. The germline CDR1 and CDR2 sequences are DFQATT and SNEGSKA (reference sequence). Trimming pared 0 bases from V and 5 bases from J, leaving 16 bases between. The CDR3 runs 15 residues. The CDR3 region has the DNA TGCAGTGCTAGAGATTATAACCTCGGGCGGGAGACCCAGTACTTC. This codes for CSARDYNLGRETQYF.

This clonotype was observed a single time. The chain is built from TRBV4-2 and TRBJ2-5; no clear D. V lost 0 bases to trimming and J lost 5 bases, with 7 bases between them. This CDR3 has 13 amino acids. CDR1 LGHNA and CDR2 YNFKEQ come from the germline V gene. DNA for the CDR3: TGTGCCAGCAGCCAAGAGCAGAGCGAGACCCAGTACTTC. As protein: CASSQEQSETQYF.

CDR3 in amino acids: CATGIGGTQLFGKLFF. The CDR3 nucleotides are TGTGCCACCGGTATTGGGGGGACCCAACTCTTCGGAAAACTGTTTTTT. The J gene is TRBJ1-4, the V gene TRBV12-3 or TRBV12-4; tentatively, D is TRBD1 (5 bases). Trimming removed 10 bases from V and 10 bases from J, with 28 bases in between. The CDR3 loop spans 16 amino acids.

This clonotype showed up many times. CDR3 bases: TGTGCCAGCAGTTTAGAGTCAGGGGTTAATCAGCCCCAGCATTTT. It is translated as CASSLESGVNQPQHF. The chain is built from TRBV12-3 or TRBV12-4 and TRBJ1-5, with a possible D match to TRBD1 (6 bases). Deletions cut 1 base from V and 4 bases from J, with 11 bases between. This CDR3 is built from 15 residues.

This clonotype occurred a few times. The V call is TRBV5-1, the J call TRBJ2-3; D is possibly TRBD1 or TRBD2 (5 bases each). V was cut by 3 bases and J by 5 bases, with 13 bases left in between. The CDR3 covers 14 residues. Germline V lookup: CDR1 SGHRS, CDR2 YFSETQ. The CDR3 reads CASSSRDLLDTQYF. In DNA, the CDR3 is TGCGCCAGCAGCTCCCGGGACCTCCTAGATACGCAGTATTTT.

This chain uses TRBV27 with TRBJ1-1; 8 nucleotides line up with TRBD1. CDR1 and CDR2 (germline): MNHEY, SMNVEV (reference sequence). CDR3 length equals 16 residues. The junction had 9 bases not matched to a gene; V was cut back by 4 bases and J by 2 bases. For the CDR3, the DNA is TGTGCCAGCAGTTACTTCAGACAGGGGCGAAACACTGAAGCTTTCTTT. Its translation is CASSYFRQGRNTEAFF.

The chain links TRBV12-3 or TRBV12-4 to TRBJ2-1; weak D call: TRBD2 (6 bases). CDR3 length: 14 residues. The V gene lost 8 bases and the J gene lost 0 bases, with 11 bases spanning the gap. CDR3 coding DNA: TGTGCCAGCGCGGAGGGTGGCTCCTACAATGAGCAGTTCTTC. Its protein is CASAEGGSYNEQFF.

This clonotype was seen a handful of times. The chain carries TRBV10-3 and TRBJ2-5; D is unresolved. V shed 5 bases and J shed 5 bases, with 9 bases lying between them. CDR1 is ENHRY and CDR2 is SYGVKD in the germline V gene. The CDR3 contains 12 residues. CDR3 loop: CAISYDGETQYF. Here the CDR3 DNA reads TGTGCCATCAGTTACGACGGGGAGACCCAGTACTTC.

This clonotype has more than one count but fewer than ten. J is TRBJ2-6 and V is TRBV6-6; 10 bases match TRBD2. Unmatched junction bases numbered 0, after V lost 2 bases and J lost 2 bases. Germline V lookup: CDR1 MNHNY, CDR2 SVGAGI (reference sequence). This CDR3 region has 16 residues. CDR3 region: CASSYGTSAGANVLTF. CDR3 in DNA: TGTGCCAGCAGTTACGGGACTAGCGCTGGGGCCAACGTCCTGACTTTC.

CDR3 amino acids: CASSWTSGADTQYF. The CDR3 nucleotides are TGTGCCAGCAGTTGGACTAGCGGGGCAGATACGCAGTATTTT. This chain connects TRBV12-3 or TRBV12-4 to TRBJ2-3, with TRBD2 matching 12 bases. This CDR3 is 14 amino acids long. With V trimmed by 4 bases and J by 4 bases, 0 bases remained unmatched.

The chain uses TRBV11-3 and TRBJ2-4; 8 nucleotides align to TRBD1. There are 16 residues in the CDR3. Germline-derived CDR1 and CDR2 are SGHNT and YENEEA. V shed 5 bases, J shed 0 bases, and the junction held 6 bases outside the gene matches. Here the CDR3 DNA reads TGTGCCAGCAGCCCCGGACAGGGAGAAGCCAAAAACATTCAGTACTTC. Encoded protein: CASSPGQGEAKNIQYF.

The gene calls are TRBV7-9 and TRBJ1-6, with a tentative D call TRBD1 (5 bases). Germline CDR1 and CDR2: SEHNR and FQNEAQ (reference sequence). CDR3 length: 15 amino acids. Between the trimmed V and J ends, which lost 0 bases and 7 bases, there was a span of 10 bases. CDR3 DNA: TGTGCCAGCAGCTTAGCGGGGCCTAAGAATTCACCCCTCCACTTT. Protein: CASSLAGPKNSPLHF.